A few counts support the clone carrying this T cell receptor (beta chain). Its cognate antigen is unknown. This specimen belongs to a study of human T cells and chemical hapten exposure. Study-level results: Large CDR3 similarity clusters arose significantly more often from expanded TCRs than from controls. The donors suffered from alopecia, so their immune response may not match that of healthy people.

Using its own MiXCR run on the RACE reads, TCRdb lists one record per CDR3 protein. In the table there are 150,000 to 200,000 distinct CDR3 sequences, 30% of which are singletons. The time point: pre-sensitization, week 0. As for treatment: therapeutic diphenylcyclopropenone sensitization with weekly scalp DPC. This TCR was recovered from a woman in her thirties with alopecia areata. Some clones in this sample may be carry-over from other donors' samples. Sequencing was performed on whole blood, taken in connection with sensitization to the hapten diphenylcyclopropenone (DPC).

The CDR3 DNA is TGCAGCGTTGCAAGCGCGCTCGGGGAGACCCAGTACTTC. Translation: CSVASALGETQYF. The chain is built from TRBV29-1 and TRBJ2-5; the D is unclear. Trimming stripped 4 bases from V and 5 bases from J, with 14 bases between. CDR1 SQVTM and CDR2 ANQGSEA come from the germline V gene. The CDR3 is 13 residues long.